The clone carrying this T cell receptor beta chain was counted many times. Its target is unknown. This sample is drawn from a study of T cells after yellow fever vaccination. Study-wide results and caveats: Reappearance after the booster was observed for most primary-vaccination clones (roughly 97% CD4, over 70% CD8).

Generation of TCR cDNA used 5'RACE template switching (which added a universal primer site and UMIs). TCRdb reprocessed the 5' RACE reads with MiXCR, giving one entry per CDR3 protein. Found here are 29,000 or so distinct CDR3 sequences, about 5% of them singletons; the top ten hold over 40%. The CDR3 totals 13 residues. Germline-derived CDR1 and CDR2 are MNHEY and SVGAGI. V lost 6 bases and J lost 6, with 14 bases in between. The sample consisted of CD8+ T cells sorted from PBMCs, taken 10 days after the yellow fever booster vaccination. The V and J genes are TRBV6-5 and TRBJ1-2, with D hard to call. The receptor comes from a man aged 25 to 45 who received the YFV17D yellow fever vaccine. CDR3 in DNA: TGTGCCAGCAGGCAACAGATAATGGATGGCTACACCTTC. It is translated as CASRQQIMDGYTF.